Following are 16 T cell receptor beta chains from one sample sequenced in a study of regulatory T cells in long-lasting Graves disease. With iRepertoire HTBI primers and Arm-PCR of CDR3 regions, TCR beta libraries were built. Each CDR3 protein is one row after TCRdb ran MiXCR on the multiplex PCR reads. This sample has about 290,000 distinct CDR3 sequences, with under 25% found just once. Indicated time point: persistent/refractory GD, antithyroid drugs over 5 years with positive TRAb. The authors made the TCR library using RNA they extracted from PBMCs. The sequencing here drew on peripheral blood mononuclear cells (PBMCs), taken when the disease was refractory, from a patient treated with antithyroid drugs. The source is a female donor with Graves disease.

This clonotype was seen more than once but under ten times. V is TRBV3-1 and J is TRBJ2-3; no clear D gene. The germline V gene has CDR1 LGHDT and CDR2 YNNKEL (reference sequence). V gave up 4 bases and J gave up 3 bases, with 11 bases separating them. The CDR3 length is 14 residues. CDR3 region: CASSRSLYTDTQYF. For the CDR3, the DNA is TGTGCCAGCAGCCGTTCCCTGTATACAGATACGCAGTATTTT.

Of note for this clonotype: A much larger clone sits a single nucleotide away, making a read error possible. Since the CDR3 does not end with the conserved phenylalanine or tryptophan, this likely comes from a read error. This chain joins TRBV6-2 or TRBV6-3 and TRBJ2-5; D ambiguous. CDR1 and CDR2 from the germline V gene are MNHEY and SVGEGT. The CDR3 sequence is 11 residues long. Deletions cut 4 bases from V and 5 bases from J, with 5 bases between. CDR3 DNA sequence: TGTGCCAGCAGTTTACCCGAGACCCAGTACTAC. Encoded protein: CASSLPETQYY.

In the case of this clonotype: This may be a read error: a much more frequent sequence differs by one nucleotide. The V and J genes are TRBV5-1 and TRBJ2-7; 11 positions agree with TRBD2. V was clipped by 0 bases and J by 0 bases; unmatched bases: 5. Germline lookup yields CDR1 SGHRS and CDR2 YFSETQ. CDR3 length: 17 residues. CDR3 region: CASSLGTSGYRSYEQYF. CDR3 nucleotide sequence: TGCGCCAGCAGCTTGGGGACTAGCGGGTACCGCTCCTACGAGCAGTACTTC.

The chain recombines TRBV7-2 with TRBJ2-7; 12 bases align to TRBD2. Looked up from germline, CDR1 is SGHTA and CDR2 is FQGNSA. Trimming took 2 bases from V and 3 from J; bases not matched to a gene: 2. CDR3 length: 15 residues. The CDR3 spells CASSLTSGGYYEQYF. CDR3 in DNA: TGTGCCAGCAGCTTAACTAGCGGGGGGTACTACGAGCAGTACTTC.

For this clonotype: A read error may be the cause here, since a much bigger clone is one base away. The chain uses TRBV27 and TRBJ1-2, with TRBD1 as a possible D gene (5 bases). The length of the CDR3 is 14 residues. Trimming pared 5 bases from V and 4 bases from J, leaving 14 bases between. In germline, CDR1 is MNHEY, CDR2 SMNVEV (reference sequence). The CDR3 spells CASSDKRGSYGYTF. The CDR3, as DNA: TGTGCCAGCAGTGATAAACGGGGCAGCTATGGCTACACCTTC.

This clonotype was seen many times. The V call is TRBV27, the J call TRBJ1-1; D is perhaps TRBD1 (5 bases). The germline gives CDR1 MNHEY, CDR2 SMNVEV (reference sequence). Trimming shortened V by 6 bases and J by 5 bases, and 19 bases separated the two germline ends. The CDR3 runs 15 residues. CDR3 bases: TGTGCCAGCAGAACGGGACCGGCTTTGCGTACTGAAGCTTTCTTT. Amino acids: CASRTGPALRTEAFF.

This clonotype was found a few times. The V call is TRBV6-5, the J call TRBJ1-2; 8 bases match TRBD1. This CDR3 comprises 17 residues. V dropped 0 bases and J dropped 4; count of bases not matched to a gene: 10. Germline loops: CDR1 MNHEY, CDR2 SVGAGI. CDR3 in amino acids: CASSYSLTGTGIYGYTF. The CDR3 DNA is TGTGCCAGCAGTTACTCGCTTACCGGGACAGGAATCTATGGCTACACCTTC.

This clonotype has just a few counts. The chain uses TRBV18 and TRBJ1-1; a weak D match, TRBD1 (6 bases). There are 15 residues in the CDR3. The germline V gene has CDR1 KGHSH and CDR2 LQKENI. The V end was cut by 2 bases, the J end by 0 bases, with 10 bases between. CDR3 amino acids: CASSPNTGLNTEAFF. For the CDR3, the DNA is TGTGCCAGCTCACCAAATACAGGGCTGAACACTGAAGCTTTCTTT. The full variable domain, in which reference TRBV18 and TRBJ1-1 provide the parts outside the CDR3, is NAGVMQNPRHLVRRRGQEARLRCSPMKGHSHVYWYRQLPEEGLKFMVYLQKENIIDESGMPKERFSAEFPKEGPSILRIQQVVRGDSAAYFCASSPNTGLNTEAFFGQGTRLTVV.

This clonotype turned up a few times. The rearrangement uses TRBV6-9 and TRBJ1-1; D is possibly TRBD1 (5 bases). In germline, CDR1 is MNHGY, CDR2 SVAAGI. Trimming stripped 3 bases from V and 3 bases from J, with 11 bases between. This CDR3 is 14 amino acids long. CDR3 bases: TGTGCCAGCAGTTACGCCTTGGGGGACACTGAAGCTTTCTTT. Translation: CASSYALGDTEAFF.

This clonotype was detected only a few times. The rearrangement joins TRBV9 to TRBJ2-2, with D uncertain. Germline CDR1 is SGDLS and CDR2 is YYNGEE. CDR3 length: 13 amino acids. V dropped 3 bases and J dropped 3 bases, with 6 bases sitting between them. The CDR3 here is CASSASDTGELFF. CDR3 sequence (DNA): TGTGCCAGCAGCGCTAGTGACACCGGGGAGCTGTTTTTT. Complete variable domain (other parts from reference TRBV9 and TRBJ2-2): DSGVTQTPKHLITATGQRVTLRCSPRSGDLSVYWYQQSLDQGLQFLIQYYNGEERAKGNILERFSAQQFPDLHSELNLSSLELGDSALYFCASSASDTGELFFGEGSRLTVL.

On this clonotype: Its ends do not fully match the called genes, so a read error is possible. The chain carries TRBV12-3 or TRBV12-4 and TRBJ1-2; D is uncertain. This CDR3 has 12 residues. The CDR3 nucleotides are TGTGCCAGCAGTCCCACGGACTATGGCTACGCCTTC. Translation gives CASSPTDYGYAF.

At least ten counts were recorded for this clonotype. The J gene is TRBJ1-1, the V gene TRBV28, with D unclear. There are 12 residues in the CDR3. In germline, CDR1 is MDHEN, CDR2 SYDVKM. With 5 bases removed from V and 6 bases from J, the gap between germline ends came to 10 bases. DNA for the CDR3: TGTGCCAGCAGTCTAGGACGGCCTGAAGCTTTCTTT. Its translation is CASSLGRPEAFF.

About this clonotype itself: This clone may be a read error of a much larger clone one base away. V usage is TRBV18 and J usage is TRBJ2-5; 9 nucleotides match TRBD1. V was clipped by 3 bases and J by 7 bases; unmatched bases: 6. The CDR3 loop spans 14 amino acids. CDR1 and CDR2 from the germline V gene are KGHSH and LQKENI. The CDR3 reads CASSPRDREGTQYF. CDR3 DNA: TGTGCCAGCTCACCCCGGGACAGGGAGGGGACCCAGTACTTC.

This clonotype was observed a single time. The CDR3 nucleotides are TGTGCCAGTAGTGGGAGTGAAAACACCGGGGAGCTGTTTTTT. Translation gives CASSGSENTGELFF. The chain has TRBV19 and TRBJ2-2, with a weak D call TRBD2 (5 bases). The ends were cut back, 5 bases at V and 2 bases at J, with 9 bases in the middle. Germline-derived CDR1 and CDR2 are LNHDA and SQIVND (reference sequence). CDR3 length: 14 amino acids.

The sample holds many counts of this clonotype. The DNA of the CDR3 is TGTGCCATCCAGGGTCCTTCAAATCAGCCCCAGCATTTT. Translated: CAIQGPSNQPQHF. The chain uses TRBV28 and TRBJ1-5, with D maybe TRBD1 (5 bases). Trimming pared 10 bases from V and 4 bases from J, leaving 14 bases between. CDR1 is MDHEN and CDR2 is SYDVKM in the germline V gene. This CDR3 has 13 amino acids.

This chain connects TRBV5-1 to TRBJ2-6; TRBD1 might be the D (6 bases). The V end lost 1 base, the J end lost 1 base, and 9 bases lay between the germline ends. The CDR3 has 16 amino acids. Germline V gene sequence: CDR1 SGHRS, CDR2 YFSETQ. The CDR3 DNA sequence: TGCGCCAGCAGCTTGACAGGGAATTCTGGGGCCAACGTCCTGACTTTC. Amino acid sequence: CASSLTGNSGANVLTF.